The 28 T cell receptor beta chains below all came from one sample that was sequenced in a study of PD-1 blockade in classical Hodgkin lymphoma. Every one of the patients relapsed after autologous stem cell transplantation (brentuximab vedotin exposure was variable). Clones were read by immunoSEQ multiplex PCR, and TCRdb kept only the in-frame ones, dropping some. This table holds some 15,000 clones, just under 80% found once. The starting material was peripheral blood mononuclear cells (PBMCs), obtained before the second cycle of nivolumab. These receptors all stem from a human donor with classical Hodgkin lymphoma.

The V call is TRBV2, the J call TRBJ1-2, with D uncertain. Germline CDR1 reads SNHLY; CDR2 reads FYNNEI. Trimming took off 5 bases at V and 4 bases at J, with 11 bases between the two ends. The CDR3 has 13 amino acids. Written as DNA, the CDR3 is TGTGCCAGCAGTCGCGGGCAGACCTATGGCTACACCTTC. Amino acids: CASSRGQTYGYTF.

The rearrangement links TRBV28 to TRBJ1-6, with a weak D call TRBD1 (5 bases). CDR3 length: 14 amino acids. Trimming took off 9 bases at V and 0 bases at J, with 9 bases between the two ends. Germline CDR1 is MDHEN and CDR2 is SYDVKM. The CDR3 nucleotides read TGTGCCAGTTTCGGGGGCTCCTATAATTCACCCCTCCACTTT. Its protein product is CASFGGSYNSPLHF.

The gene calls are TRBV6-1 and TRBJ2-7; D is unresolved. Germline V lookup: CDR1 MNHNS, CDR2 SASEGT. The CDR3 is made up of 13 amino acids. Between the trimmed V and J ends, which lost 5 bases and 0 bases, there was a span of 8 bases. The CDR3 DNA reads TGTGCCAGCAGTCCACTATTCTCCTACGAGCAGTACTTC. It translates to CASSPLFSYEQYF.

A single count supports this clone. This chain connects TRBV7-2 to TRBJ2-5; D possibly corresponds to TRBD2 (6 bases). This CDR3 contains 15 residues. Trimming removed 2 bases from V and 5 bases from J, with 15 bases in between. Germline V CDR1 and CDR2: SGHTA, FQGNSA. The CDR3 nucleotides are TGTGCCAGCAGCTTACCTCTGGCAGGGAGGGAGACCCAGTACTTC. The encoded protein is CASSLPLAGRETQYF.

This chain uses TRBV5-6 with TRBJ2-5, with 10 bases that match TRBD1. Germline CDR1 SGHDT, CDR2 YYEEEE. Trimming at V came to 4 bases and at J to 4 bases, leaving 7 bases not matched to a gene. The CDR3 sequence is 15 residues long. CDR3 sequence reads: CASSTRTGGGETQYF. The CDR3 DNA follows: TGTGCCAGCAGCACCCGGACAGGGGGGGGAGAGACCCAGTACTTC.

The rearrangement joins TRBV20-1 to TRBJ2-7, with D possibly matching TRBD2 (6 bases). The CDR3 is 10 residues long. Germline V gives CDR1 DFQATT, CDR2 SNEGSKA (reference sequence). Trimming left V 4 bases short and J 7 bases short, with 8 bases between. In DNA form, the CDR3 reads TGCAGTGCTATGGGGGGAGAGCAGTACTTC. It specifies CSAMGGEQYF.

The rearrangement joins TRBV14 to TRBJ2-3, with D possibly matching TRBD1 (6 bases). The CDR3 is 15 amino acids. V was shortened by 2 bases and J by 0 bases, with 9 bases between the two germline ends. Germline-derived CDR1 and CDR2 are SGHDN and FVKESK. The CDR3 protein is CASSQQGSSTDTQYF. The CDR3 bases are TGTGCCAGCAGCCAACAGGGGTCCAGCACAGATACGCAGTATTTT. The complete variable domain, with remaining parts taken from reference TRBV14 and TRBJ2-3, reads EAGVTQFPSHSVIEKGQTVTLRCDPISGHDNLYWYRRVMGKEIKFLLHFVKESKQDESGMPNNRFLAERTGGTYSTLKVQPAELEDSGVYFCASSQQGSSTDTQYFGPGTRLTVL.

Points on this clone: The junction shows a germline mismatch at one end, possibly a read error. The chain combines TRBV18 with TRBJ2-1, with 8 bases aligning to TRBD1. CDR3 length equals 15 residues. Germline V gene lookup returns CDR1 KGHSH and CDR2 LQKENI. DNA of the CDR3: TGTGCCAGCTCGCCACAGGGGGTGACCTACAATGAGCAGTTCTTC. The encoded protein is CASSPQGVTYNEQFF.

The chain joins TRBV4-3 to TRBJ1-6; unclear D gene. V was trimmed by 3 bases and J by 7 bases, leaving 13 bases between them. The CDR3 is 15 amino acids. From germline, CDR1 is LGHNA and CDR2 YSLEER. CDR3 protein: CASSHSHFRNSPLHF. The CDR3 nucleotides are TGCGCCAGCAGCCATTCTCATTTCAGGAATTCACCCCTCCACTTT.

Only a few counts were recorded for this clone. V gene TRBV5-1 combines with J gene TRBJ1-1; 11 positions match TRBD1. The germline CDR1 and CDR2 sequences are SGHRS and YFSETQ. V gave up 4 bases and J gave up 1 base; unmatched junction bases: 0. The CDR3 is made up of 14 amino acids. The CDR3 loop is CASSGQGANTEAFF. The CDR3 DNA sequence: TGCGCCAGCAGCGGACAGGGGGCGAACACTGAAGCTTTCTTT.

This rearrangement joins TRBV2 to TRBJ1-5, with D possibly TRBD1 on 6 matching bases. V was clipped by 6 bases and J by 7 bases, with 13 bases between them. The CDR3 has 13 amino acids. Germline V gene data show CDR1 as SNHLY and CDR2 as FYNNEI. The CDR3: CASRGGAGQPQHF. The CDR3 DNA reads TGTGCCAGCAGGGGGGGGGCAGGGCAGCCCCAGCATTTT.

The CDR3 loop reads CASSAITSRHEQFF. The CDR3 DNA follows: TGTGCCAGCAGCGCCATAACTAGTAGGCATGAGCAGTTCTTC. The chain uses TRBV9 and TRBJ2-1, with a possible D match to TRBD2 (5 bases). Trimming removed 3 bases from V and 8 bases from J, with 15 bases in between. The CDR3 runs to 14 residues. Germline V gene lookup returns CDR1 SGDLS and CDR2 YYNGEE.

The rearrangement uses TRBV6-5 and TRBJ1-5; D remains ambiguous. The germline gives CDR1 MNHEY, CDR2 SVGAGI. The CDR3 loop spans 14 amino acids. V gave up 2 bases and J gave up 1 base, with 6 bases separating them. CDR3 sequence reads: CASSYVSSNQPQHF. CDR3 nucleotides: TGTGCCAGCAGTTACGTGTCAAGCAATCAGCCCCAGCATTTT.

This clone is medium-sized (0.01 to 0.1%) within its sample. The V call is TRBV5-1, the J call TRBJ2-5, with D perhaps assigned TRBD1 or TRBD2 (6 bases each). This CDR3 region has 14 residues. Germline CDR1 SGHRS, CDR2 YFSETQ. Trimming pared 6 bases from V and 2 bases from J, leaving 14 bases between. The CDR3 coding sequence is TGCGCCAGCACCTACGGGGGCTCACAAGAGACCCAGTACTTC. This codes for CASTYGGSQETQYF.

The V gene is TRBV6-9, the J gene TRBJ1-1; 7 positions agree with TRBD1. The CDR3 length is 15 residues. The germline V gene has CDR1 MNHGY and CDR2 SVAAGI. V lost 5 bases to trimming and J lost 0 bases; unmatched junction nucleotides: 6. The CDR3 spells CASSPWDSMNTEAFF. Written as DNA, the CDR3 is TGTGCCAGCAGTCCATGGGACAGCATGAACACTGAAGCTTTCTTT.

This clone was observed once. This chain uses TRBV29-1 with TRBJ1-3; no clear D. Trimming cost V 0 bases and J 0 bases, with 9 bases left between them. Germline CDR1 is SQVTM and CDR2 is ANQGSEA. The length of the CDR3 is 15 residues. The CDR3 DNA is TGCAGCGTTGAAGACAGATTGGGCTCTGGAAACACCATATATTTT. This gives the protein CSVEDRLGSGNTIYF.

This chain joins TRBV27 and TRBJ2-5; tentatively, D is TRBD1 (6 bases). The J call may be incorrect, as the DNA end agrees better with TRBJ2-7. The CDR3 is 14 amino acids. CDR1 MNHEY and CDR2 SMNVEV come from the germline V gene (reference sequence). CDR3 DNA: TGTGCCAGCAGTCGGACAGTTTCCTCCTACGAGCAGTACTTC. Its translation is CASSRTVSSYEQYF.

The chain joins TRBV5-1 to TRBJ2-1; D not certain. Germline values: CDR1 SGHRS, CDR2 YFSETQ. V dropped 0 bases and J dropped 3 bases, with 10 bases sitting between them. This CDR3 is built from 15 residues. CDR3 in DNA: TGCGCCAGCAGCTTGGTTGGGGTGGGCTACAATGAGCAGTTCTTC. Translating it yields CASSLVGVGYNEQFF.

This chain joins TRBV18 and TRBJ2-7, with TRBD2 matching over 9 bases. CDR3 size: 17 residues. From germline, CDR1 is KGHSH and CDR2 LQKENI. Unmatched junction bases numbered 13, after V lost 3 bases and J lost 4 bases. CDR3 DNA: TGTGCCAGCTCACCGTCCGGGGGAGCGGGGGGTGGTTACGAGCAGTACTTC. Amino acids: CASSPSGGAGGGYEQYF.

By sample fraction, this clone is medium-sized. V usage is TRBV10-3 and J usage is TRBJ2-2; no clear D gene. In germline, CDR1 is ENHRY, CDR2 SYGVKD. V lost 8 bases to trimming and J lost 2 bases, with 12 bases between them. The CDR3 is 14 amino acids. The DNA of the CDR3 is TGTGCCATCGGCGGCCGGACCAACACCGGGGAGCTGTTTTTT. Translation gives CAIGGRTNTGELFF.

The rearrangement joins TRBV30 to TRBJ1-5, with D possibly matching TRBD1 (6 bases). This CDR3 has 19 amino acids. Germline CDR1 GTSNPN, CDR2 SVGIG (reference sequence). V lost 1 base, J lost 2 bases, and 24 bases lay in between. CDR3 sequence: CAWSAGFRGRSSGNQPQHF. The CDR3 DNA follows: TGTGCCTGGAGTGCCGGCTTCAGGGGTAGGAGTTCGGGCAATCAGCCCCAGCATTTT.

This clone was seen once. The J gene is TRBJ2-1, the V gene TRBV13; 8 bases agree with TRBD2. V was clipped by 1 base and J by 8 bases; unmatched bases: 4. Germline-derived CDR1 and CDR2 are PRHDT and FYEKMQ (reference sequence). The CDR3 is 14 residues long. The DNA of the CDR3 is TGTGCCAGCAGCTTAGCGGGGGGGTCGTATGAGCAGTTCTTC. This codes for CASSLAGGSYEQFF.

The chain recombines TRBV7-9 with TRBJ2-2; 7 nucleotides align to TRBD2. The CDR3 spans 14 residues. The germline CDR1 and CDR2 sequences are SEHNR and FQNEAQ (reference sequence). After removal of 8 bases from V and 4 bases from J, the junction contained 7 bases not matched to a gene. For the CDR3, the DNA is TGTGCCAGCCGAAACTCGGGGGGCACCGGGGAGCTGTTTTTT. It is translated as CASRNSGGTGELFF.

The chain combines TRBV19 with TRBJ1-1; weak D call: TRBD1 (6 bases). CDR1 and CDR2 from the germline V gene are LNHDA and SQIVND (reference sequence). The CDR3 has 13 amino acids. With 7 bases removed from V and 3 bases from J, the gap between germline ends came to 12 bases. The CDR3 region has the DNA TGTGCCAGTATGCCGGGACACTACACTGAAGCTTTCTTT. It yields the protein CASMPGHYTEAFF.

This clone was found a few times. V is TRBV27 and J is TRBJ1-5, with 7 bases that match TRBD1. CDR1 and CDR2 from the germline V gene are MNHEY and SMNVEV (reference sequence). V trimming: 5 bases; J trimming: 6 bases; junction bases outside the gene matches: 7. This CDR3 spans 14 amino acids. The DNA for the CDR3 is TGTGCCAGCAGTCAAACAGGGGTTGTTCAGCCCCAGCATTTT. Its protein product is CASSQTGVVQPQHF.

J is TRBJ1-1 and V is TRBV27, with a tentative D call TRBD1 (6 bases). In germline, CDR1 is MNHEY, CDR2 SMNVEV (reference sequence). V shed 6 bases and J shed 0 bases, with 17 bases lying between them. This CDR3 is 16 amino acids long. CDR3 in DNA: TGTGCCAGCAGCTTGGGGGCGACGTTCATGAACACTGAAGCTTTCTTT. Amino acids: CASSLGATFMNTEAFF.

The V call is TRBV4-2, the J call TRBJ2-2, with 10 bases matching TRBD2. The CDR3 contains 15 residues. The germline gives CDR1 LGHNA, CDR2 YNFKEQ. V dropped 5 bases and J dropped 5; count of bases not matched to a gene: 5. The CDR3 is CASSDGTSETGELFF. DNA of the CDR3: TGTGCCAGCAGCGATGGGACTAGCGAGACCGGGGAGCTGTTTTTT.

The V call is TRBV7-8, the J call TRBJ2-7; D unclear. V was trimmed by 1 base and J by 2 bases, leaving 12 bases between them. This CDR3 spans 15 amino acids. Germline values: CDR1 SGHVS, CDR2 FQNEAQ. The CDR3 spells CASSLVVPGPYEQYF. The CDR3 DNA sequence: TGTGCCAGCAGCTTAGTGGTCCCGGGCCCCTACGAGCAGTACTTC.